A selection of T cell receptor beta chains follows, all from one sample in a study of shared clonotypes between healthy human individuals. This table comes from immunoSEQ multiplex PCR, and its TCRdb copy is limited to in-frame clones, with some not included. The sample gives about 2.3 million clones, under 95% of which show up once; 0.37% is in the top ten. The sample was naive CD4+ T cells from PBMCs. These receptors were obtained from a man aged 18 to 30 in good health. Some clones in this sample may be carry-over from other donors' samples. The CDR3 runs from the conserved cysteine through the conserved F or W. The D gene is left open where the match is weak. Size is omitted from some rows. Given values are once, few, many or a class for expanded clones.

cdr3_length,d_call,j_call,clone_size,v_call,cdr3_nt,cdr3_aa
12,NA,TRBJ2-7,NA,TRBV28,TGTGCCAGCAGTACGGGGCCCTACGAGCAGTACTTC,CASSTGPYEQYF
14,NA,TRBJ2-5,once,TRBV28,TGTGCCAGCAGTTTGGGAGGTTTGGGAGAGACCCAGTACTTC,CASSLGGLGETQYF
12,NA,TRBJ2-3,NA,TRBV5-1,TGCGCCAGCTTTAGAGACGGAGATACGCAGTATTTT,CASFRDGDTQYF
16,NA,TRBJ1-3,NA,TRBV11-1,TGTGCCAGCAGCTTAGAGACGGTCGTCTCTGGAAACACCATATATTTT,CASSLETVVSGNTIYF
16,TRBD1,TRBJ2-2,NA,TRBV18,TGTGCCAGCTCCCCGGACAGGGGGCGCGTCGGCGGGGAGCTGTTTTTT,CASSPDRGRVGGELFF
14,TRBD2,TRBJ2-1,NA,TRBV30,TGTGCCTGGAGTGGGGCGGGAGTCTACAATGAGCAGTTCTTC,CAWSGAGVYNEQFF
16,NA,TRBJ2-1,NA,TRBV7-2,TGTGCCAGCAGCCGACGGTCAGGGGTCAACCACAATGAGCAGTTCTTC,CASSRRSGVNHNEQFF
13,NA,TRBJ2-7,NA,TRBV5-4,TGTGCCTGGGCGGCTACGGCGGGCTACGAGCAGTACTTC,CAWAATAGYEQYF
16,TRBD2,TRBJ2-5,NA,TRBV30,TGTGCCTGGAGGTTCAATCCGGGACTAGACCAAGAGACCCAGTACTTC,CAWRFNPGLDQETQYF
13,NA,TRBJ2-6,NA,TRBV11-2,TGTGCCAGCAGCTTCACTGGGGCCAACGTCCTGACTTTC,CASSFTGANVLTF
17,TRBD2,TRBJ2-5,NA,TRBV5-1,TGCGCCAGCAGCTTGGCCGTGTTAGCGGGAACCCAAGAGACCCAGTACTTC,CASSLAVLAGTQETQYF
12,NA,TRBJ2-3,NA,TRBV9,TGTGCCAGCAGCGTAGCCGCAGGGACGCAGTATTTT,CASSVAAGTQYF
13,NA,TRBJ1-3,NA,TRBV28,TGTGCCAGCGCCTTGCTCTCTGGAAACACCATATATTTT,CASALLSGNTIYF
14,NA,TRBJ2-5,NA,TRBV7-3,TGTGCCAGCAGCTTCGGTGGGGGGACCGAGACCCAGTACTTC,CASSFGGGTETQYF
15,NA,TRBJ1-5,NA,TRBV6-1,TGTGCCAGCAGCGGGTTAAACGTCGGCAATCAGCCCCAGCATTTT,CASSGLNVGNQPQHF
13,NA,TRBJ1-5,NA,TRBV6-5,TGTGCCAGCAGTTACGGCCTCAATCAGCCCCAGCATTTT,CASSYGLNQPQHF
15,TRBD2,TRBJ2-5,NA,TRBV4-1,TGCGCCAGCAGCGCCGGGACTAGCGGCCTCGAGACCCAGTACTTC,CASSAGTSGLETQYF
15,NA,TRBJ1-4,NA,TRBV30,TGTGCCTTGGACAGAGGGCTTGCAACTAATGAAAAACTGTTTTTT,CALDRGLATNEKLFF
14,NA,TRBJ2-7,NA,TRBV28,TGTGCCAGCAGTTTGGGCTCGGTCGGGAACGAGCAGTACTTC,CASSLGSVGNEQYF
16,TRBD2,TRBJ2-5,NA,TRBV7-3,TGTGCCAGCAGCTTAGGGGGCGTAGCGGGAGAGGAGACCCAGTACTTC,CASSLGGVAGEETQYF
14,NA,TRBJ2-2,NA,TRBV28,TGTGCCAGCAGTTTAGGAGCGTATGTCGGGGAGCTGTTTTTT,CASSLGAYVGELFF
16,NA,TRBJ2-7,NA,TRBV7-8,TGTGCCAGCAGCCCCGGCCGGGAAACCAGCTCCTACGAGCAGTACTTC,CASSPGRETSSYEQYF
15,NA,TRBJ1-1,once,TRBV18,TGTGCCAGCTCACGTCTAGGCTACCTAGGGACTGAAGCTTTCTTT,CASSRLGYLGTEAFF
15,NA,TRBJ1-2,NA,TRBV21-1,TGTGCCAGCAGGCCTGCAGACAATCGGGGCTATGGCTACACCTTC,CASRPADNRGYGYTF
15,NA,TRBJ2-1,once,TRBV19,TGTGCCAGTACCCTGGAGGGCCTAGTCCACAATGAGCAGTTCTTC,CASTLEGLVHNEQFF
13,NA,TRBJ2-7,once,TRBV29-1,TGCAGCGTTGAAGGTGACAAGACCTACGAGCAGTACTTC,CSVEGDKTYEQYF
15,TRBD1,TRBJ2-7,NA,TRBV28,TGTGCCAGCAGTCCCTCGACAGGGGCTAGCTACGAGCAGTACTTC,CASSPSTGASYEQYF
14,NA,TRBJ1-5,NA,TRBV5-1,TGCGCCAGCAGCCCAGACTGGGGCGATCAGCCCCAGCATTTT,CASSPDWGDQPQHF
13,TRBD1,TRBJ2-7,NA,TRBV14,TGTGCCAGCAGGCGACAGGGGGCCTACGAGCAGTACTTC,CASRRQGAYEQYF
14,NA,TRBJ1-5,NA,TRBV7-8,TGTGCCAGCAGCTTGGGGACGGGAAATCAGCCCCAGCATTTT,CASSLGTGNQPQHF
13,NA,TRBJ2-1,NA,TRBV5-1,TGCGCCAGCAGCCCGGTCCCCCCGCATGAGCAGTTCTTC,CASSPVPPHEQFF
13,NA,TRBJ2-2,NA,TRBV2,TGTGCCAGCAGTGATGGTGGCACCGGGGAGCTGTTTTTT,CASSDGGTGELFF
16,NA,TRBJ2-1,NA,TRBV7-3,TGTGCCAGCAGCCCCATGGGCCCCAGCAGTTACAATGAGCAGTTCTTC,CASSPMGPSSYNEQFF
17,TRBD2,TRBJ2-3,NA,TRBV4-2,TGTGCCAGCAGCCAATCGGGGGGGGTTTCTAGCACAGATACGCAGTATTTT,CASSQSGGVSSTDTQYF
14,NA,TRBJ1-5,few,TRBV5-1,TGCGCCAGCAGCTTGGGAGACCCCAATCAGCCCCAGCATTTT,CASSLGDPNQPQHF
15,NA,TRBJ2-1,NA,TRBV11-2,TGTGCCAGCAGCTTAGATCCGGGCTCTTACAATGAGCAGTTCTTC,CASSLDPGSYNEQFF